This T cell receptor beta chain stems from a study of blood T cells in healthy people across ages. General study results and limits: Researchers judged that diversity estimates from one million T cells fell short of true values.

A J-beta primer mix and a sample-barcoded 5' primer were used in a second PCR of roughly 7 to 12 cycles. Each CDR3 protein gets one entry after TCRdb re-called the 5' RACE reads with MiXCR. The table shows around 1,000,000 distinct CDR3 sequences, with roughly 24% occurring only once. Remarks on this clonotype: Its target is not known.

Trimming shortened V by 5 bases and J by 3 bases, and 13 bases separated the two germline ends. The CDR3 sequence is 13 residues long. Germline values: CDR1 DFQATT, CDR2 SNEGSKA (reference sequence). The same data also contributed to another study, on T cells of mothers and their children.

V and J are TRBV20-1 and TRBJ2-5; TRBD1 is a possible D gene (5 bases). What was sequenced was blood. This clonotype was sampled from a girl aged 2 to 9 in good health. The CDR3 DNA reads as TGCAGTGCTTTACGACAGTTAAAAGAGACCCAGTACTTC. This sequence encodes CSALRQLKETQYF.